This TCR beta chain emerged from a study of graft-versus-host responses after intestinal transplantation. The wider study: Induction with anti-thymocyte globulin, then tacrolimus and steroids for about 3 years, was given to all recipients. Study results and limitations: Within the allografts of patients who had graft-donor T cell macrochimerism, graft-versus-host to host-versus-graft clonal ratios were high. Detected in recipient marrow were GvH clones, some of which were first observed in ileum or blood.

Worth noting for this clone: What it binds is unknown.

The CDR3 is made up of 13 amino acids. V lost 1 base to trimming and J lost 10 bases, with 12 bases between them. CDR1 and CDR2 (germline): SGHRS, YFSETQ. Measured with immunoSEQ multiplex PCR; TCRdb has only the in-frame clones, and not every one. The data show about 110,000 clones, roughly 95% seen once. The V gene is TRBV5-1, the J gene TRBJ2-1; D uncertain. Sequences were derived from unstimulated CD8+ T cells sorted from spleen or lymph node cells, sampled before intestinal transplant. This clonotype was sampled from a human donor who received an intestinal transplant. DNA for the CDR3: TGCGCCAGCAGCTTGAGTAGCATCCGCGAGCAGTTCTTC. Encoded protein: CASSLSSIREQFF.